Below, 18 T cell receptor beta chains from the same sample are listed, as sequenced in a study of T cell changes during pregnancy in multiple sclerosis. The protocol was immunoSEQ multiplex PCR, while the TCRdb copy is restricted to in-frame clones and leaves out a portion. The sample carries more than 70,000 clones, roughly nine tenths recorded once. The starting material was peripheral blood, obtained after pregnancy. Every receptor here comes from a female donor in good health, enrolled as a control in a pregnancy study.

The chain is built from TRBV27 and TRBJ1-1, with 8 bases that match TRBD1. The CDR3 spans 13 residues. CDR1 is MNHEY, CDR2 SMNVEV, per germline (reference sequence). V was clipped by 2 bases and J by 5 bases; unmatched bases: 1. CDR3 nucleotides: TGTGCCAGCAGTTTAACAGGGGGGACTGAAGCTTTCTTT. This encodes CASSLTGGTEAFF.

The chain recombines TRBV4-1 with TRBJ1-1; a possible D gene is TRBD1 (6 bases). Trimming removed 4 bases at V and 2 bases at J, with 17 bases between. The CDR3 spans 16 residues. Looked up from germline, CDR1 is MGHRA and CDR2 is YSYEKL. CDR3 in DNA: TGCGCCAGCAGCCTCAGGACCGGGACACCTAACACTGAAGCTTTCTTT. Translating it yields CASSLRTGTPNTEAFF.

V gene TRBV7-9 combines with J gene TRBJ1-5, with TRBD1 matching over 9 bases. The CDR3 is made up of 15 amino acids. Unmatched junction bases numbered 4, after V lost 5 bases and J lost 2 bases. Germline CDR1 SEHNR, CDR2 FQNEAQ (reference sequence). CDR3 residues: CASSGQGNGNQPQHF. In nucleotides, the CDR3 is TGTGCCAGCAGCGGACAGGGGAACGGCAATCAGCCCCAGCATTTT.

This chain uses TRBV28 with TRBJ2-5; D is unresolved. Germline V gene sequence: CDR1 MDHEN, CDR2 SYDVKM. The V end lost 3 bases, the J end lost 4 bases, and 3 bases lay between the germline ends. The CDR3 length is 11 residues. In nucleotides, the CDR3 is TGTGCCAGCAGTTTGAGAGAGACCCAGTACTTC. Amino acids: CASSLRETQYF.

The rearrangement links TRBV29-1 to TRBJ1-1, with 7 nucleotides matching TRBD1. Per the germline V gene, CDR1 is SQVTM and CDR2 is ANQGSEA. The CDR3 is 11 amino acids. V trimming: 3 bases; J trimming: 7 bases; junction bases outside the gene matches: 2. The CDR3 loop is CSVEGDSEAFF. The CDR3 nucleotides read TGCAGCGTTGAGGGGGACAGTGAAGCTTTCTTT.

This CDR3 reads CASSLTGVDSHGYTF. CDR3 coding DNA: TGTGCCAGCAGCTTGACAGGGGTCGATTCTCATGGCTACACCTTC. This chain uses TRBV7-9 with TRBJ1-2; 8 positions match TRBD1. Germline V gene lookup returns CDR1 SEHNR and CDR2 FQNEAQ (reference sequence). CDR3 length: 15 amino acids. The junction had 9 bases not matched to a gene; V was cut back by 3 bases and J by 6 bases.

V and J are TRBV7-3 and TRBJ1-1, with 7 bases fitting TRBD1. J was trimmed by 1 base and V by 5 bases; bases with no gene match: 4. Germline V gene sequence: CDR1 SGHTA, CDR2 FQGTGA. CDR3 length: 14 amino acids. The CDR3 reads CASSRQGANTEAFF. The CDR3 DNA reads as TGTGCCAGCAGCCGACAGGGCGCGAACACTGAAGCTTTCTTT.

The chain uses TRBV18 and TRBJ1-5; maybe TRBD1 (6 bases). Trimming stripped 5 bases from V and 3 bases from J, with 14 bases between. The CDR3 has 15 residues. Germline CDR1 is KGHSH and CDR2 is LQKENI. CDR3 nucleotide sequence: TGTGCCAGCTCATCGCTTCAGGGGAACAATCAGCCCCAGCATTTT. It codes for CASSSLQGNNQPQHF.

The gene calls are TRBV6-1 and TRBJ1-5; D ambiguous. The CDR3 loop spans 16 amino acids. Germline CDR1 reads MNHNS; CDR2 reads SASEGT. V lost 1 base, J lost 4 bases, and 14 bases lay in between. The CDR3 loop is CASSEEAAVSNQPQHF. The CDR3 bases are TGTGCCAGCAGTGAAGAAGCGGCAGTTTCGAATCAGCCCCAGCATTTT.

The V and J genes are TRBV5-4 and TRBJ2-1; 8 bases fit TRBD2. V was pared by 0 bases and J by 8 bases, with 4 bases of the junction left unmatched. The CDR3 runs 14 residues. From germline, CDR1 is SGHNT and CDR2 YYREEE (reference sequence). The DNA for the CDR3 is TGTGCCAGCAGCTTGGCGGGGGGGCTAGATGAGCAGTTCTTC. Its translation is CASSLAGGLDEQFF.

This chain joins TRBV27 and TRBJ2-3; TRBD1 is a possible D gene (5 bases). The CDR3 covers 14 residues. V was trimmed by 10 bases and J by 1 base, leaving 15 bases between them. In germline, CDR1 is MNHEY, CDR2 SMNVEV (reference sequence). The CDR3 region is CATGRAGRTDTQYF. CDR3 DNA: TGTGCCACGGGCCGGGCAGGGCGCACAGATACGCAGTATTTT.

The V call is TRBV5-1, the J call TRBJ2-2; a possible D gene is TRBD2 (5 bases). The CDR3 has 14 residues. V gave up 6 bases and J gave up 3 bases, with 12 bases separating them. Per the germline V gene, CDR1 is SGHRS and CDR2 is YFSETQ. The CDR3 DNA reads as TGCGCCAGCAACTACGGGGTTTACACCGGGGAGCTGTTTTTT. It specifies CASNYGVYTGELFF.

This sequence joins TRBV6-5 and TRBJ1-6; 9 bases match TRBD1. Trimming took 0 bases from V and 9 from J; bases not matched to a gene: 6. CDR3 length: 16 amino acids. Germline V gene data show CDR1 as MNHEY and CDR2 as SVGAGI. Here the CDR3 DNA reads TGTGCCAGCAGTTACTCAAAGGACAGGGGTACTTCACCCCTCCACTTT. Protein product: CASSYSKDRGTSPLHF.

The sample holds one count of this clone. The rearrangement joins TRBV5-6 to TRBJ2-5; maybe TRBD2 (5 bases). Trimming stripped 10 bases from V and 5 bases from J, with 9 bases between. The CDR3 is 10 amino acids. Per germline, CDR1 SGHDT and CDR2 YYEEEE. The CDR3 reads CASGVETQYF. The CDR3 DNA is TGTGCCTCCGGGGTGGAGACCCAGTACTTC.

The chain uses TRBV19 and TRBJ2-3; 7 bases line up with TRBD2. The germline V gene encodes CDR1 LNHDA and CDR2 SQIVND (reference sequence). The CDR3 loop spans 15 amino acids. V trimming: 5 bases; J trimming: 2 bases; junction bases outside the gene matches: 7. The CDR3 DNA reads TGTGCCAGTAGTCGGGTAGCGGGTAACACAGATACGCAGTATTTT. Its translation is CASSRVAGNTDTQYF.

V usage is TRBV11-2 and J usage is TRBJ2-3, with 7 bases that match TRBD1. J gave up 3 bases and V 1 base, and 7 bases lay outside the gene matches. The CDR3 has 16 amino acids. The germline CDR1 and CDR2 sequences are SGHAT and FQNNGV. For the CDR3, the DNA is TGTGCCAGCAGCTTAGCCCCCGGGACAGTTACAGATACGCAGTATTTT. It translates to CASSLAPGTVTDTQYF.

The V and J genes are TRBV7-8 and TRBJ2-7; 7 bases match TRBD1. V gave up 4 bases and J gave up 5 bases; unmatched junction bases: 11. The CDR3 has 15 residues. CDR1 is SGHVS and CDR2 is FQNEAQ in the germline V gene. The CDR3 sequence is CASSSQGVPRDEQYF. CDR3 nucleotide sequence: TGTGCCAGCAGCTCGCAGGGGGTACCAAGGGACGAGCAGTACTTC.

The rearrangement joins TRBV7-2 to TRBJ1-2; 7 positions agree with TRBD1. Germline trimming cut 3 bases from V and 4 bases from J; bases unmatched to any gene: 5. CDR1 SGHTA and CDR2 FQGNSA come from the germline V gene. The CDR3 consists of 14 residues. This CDR3 is CASSFTGAPYGYTF. CDR3 sequence (DNA): TGTGCCAGCAGCTTCACAGGGGCACCCTATGGCTACACCTTC. Combining the CDR3 with reference TRBV7-2 and TRBJ1-2 gives the whole variable domain GAGVSQSPSNKVTEKGKDVELRCDPISGHTALYWYRQSLGQGLEFLIYFQGNSAPDKSGLPSDRFSAERTGGSVSTLTIQRTQQEDSAVYLCASSFTGAPYGYTFGSGTRLTVV.